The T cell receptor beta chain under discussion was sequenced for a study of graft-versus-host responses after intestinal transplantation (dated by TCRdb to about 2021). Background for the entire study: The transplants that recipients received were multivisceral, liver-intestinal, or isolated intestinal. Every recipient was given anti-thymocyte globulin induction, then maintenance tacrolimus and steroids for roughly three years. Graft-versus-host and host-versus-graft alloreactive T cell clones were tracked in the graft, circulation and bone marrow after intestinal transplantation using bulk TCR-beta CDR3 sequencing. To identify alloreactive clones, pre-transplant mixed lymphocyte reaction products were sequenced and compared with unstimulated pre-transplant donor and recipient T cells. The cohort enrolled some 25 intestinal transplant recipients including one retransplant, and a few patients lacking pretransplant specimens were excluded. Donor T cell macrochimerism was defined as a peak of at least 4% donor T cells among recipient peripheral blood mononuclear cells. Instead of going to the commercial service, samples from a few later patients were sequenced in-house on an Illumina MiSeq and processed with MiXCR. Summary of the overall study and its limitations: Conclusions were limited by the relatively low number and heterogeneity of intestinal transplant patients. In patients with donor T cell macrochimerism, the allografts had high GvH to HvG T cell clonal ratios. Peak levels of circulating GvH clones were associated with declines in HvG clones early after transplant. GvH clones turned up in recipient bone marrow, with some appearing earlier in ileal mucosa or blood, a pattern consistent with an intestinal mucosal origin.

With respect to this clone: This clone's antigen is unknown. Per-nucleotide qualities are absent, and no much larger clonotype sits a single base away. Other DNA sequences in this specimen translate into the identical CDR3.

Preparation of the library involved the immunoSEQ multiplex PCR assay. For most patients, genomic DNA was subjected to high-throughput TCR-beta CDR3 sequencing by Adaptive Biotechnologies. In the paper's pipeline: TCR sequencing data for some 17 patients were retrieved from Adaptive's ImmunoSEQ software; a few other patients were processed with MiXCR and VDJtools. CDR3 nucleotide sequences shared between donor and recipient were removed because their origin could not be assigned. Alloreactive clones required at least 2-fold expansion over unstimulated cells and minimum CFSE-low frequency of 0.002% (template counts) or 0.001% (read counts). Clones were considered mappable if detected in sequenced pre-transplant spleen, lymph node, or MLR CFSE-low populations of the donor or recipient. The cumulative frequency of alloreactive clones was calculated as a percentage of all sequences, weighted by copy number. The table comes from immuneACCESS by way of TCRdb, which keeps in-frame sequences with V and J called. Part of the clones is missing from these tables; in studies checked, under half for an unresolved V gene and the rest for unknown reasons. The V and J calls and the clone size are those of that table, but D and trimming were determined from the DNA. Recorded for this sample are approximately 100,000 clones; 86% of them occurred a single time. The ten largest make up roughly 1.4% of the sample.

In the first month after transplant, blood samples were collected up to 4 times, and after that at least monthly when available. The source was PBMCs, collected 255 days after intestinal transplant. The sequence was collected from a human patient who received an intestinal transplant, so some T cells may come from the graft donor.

CDR3 loop: CASSLGRQETQYF. The DNA sequence is TGTGCCAGCAGCTTAGGGAGGCAAGAGACCCAGTACTTC. The chain was built from TRBV7-2 and TRBJ2-5; TRBD2 is a possible D gene, resting on 5 matching bases. Trimming removed 1 base from V and 2 bases from J, leaving 5 bases between the germline ends. CDR1 SGHTA and CDR2 FQGNSA were looked up in the germline V gene. Measured from the cysteine to the phenylalanine, the CDR3 is 13 residues long. Left in the record is the CDR3 DNA by itself, 39 bases read in frame from the first base. Joined to the reference TRBV7-2 and TRBJ2-5 proteins, this CDR3 gives the full variable domain: GAGVSQSPSNKVTEKGKDVELRCDPISGHTALYWYRQSLGQGLEFLIYFQGNSAPDKSGLPSDRFSAERTGGSVSTLTIQRTQQEDSAVYLCASSLGRQETQYFGPGTRLLVL.